A single sample is the source of the 18 T cell receptor beta chains below, sequenced in a study of blood T cell repertoires in COVID-19. The data were produced by immunoSEQ multiplex PCR, yet TCRdb's version contains in-frame clones alone and is incomplete. This sample has about 78,000 clones, with approximately 90% found just once. Material: peripheral blood. The receptors originated from a woman of 80 years or more with acute or convalescent COVID-19.

The chain combines TRBV5-1 with TRBJ2-1; 9 bases align to TRBD1. The CDR3 spans 15 residues. Looked up from germline, CDR1 is SGHRS and CDR2 is YFSETQ. The junction had 6 bases not matched to a gene; V was cut back by 0 bases and J by 8 bases. The CDR3 is CASSLAGQGSDEQFF. DNA for the CDR3: TGCGCCAGCAGCTTGGCGGGACAGGGTAGCGATGAGCAGTTCTTC.

This clone has only one observation. The chain uses TRBV6-6 and TRBJ1-1; D is ambiguous. Germline V lookup: CDR1 MNHNY, CDR2 SVGAGI (reference sequence). V gave up 2 bases and J gave up 1 base, with 8 bases separating them. CDR3 size: 14 residues. The CDR3 region is CASSYQTRNTEAFF. In DNA form, the CDR3 reads TGTGCCAGCAGTTACCAGACACGGAACACTGAAGCTTTCTTT.

The J gene is TRBJ1-1, the V gene TRBV3-1 (or the pseudogene TRBV3-2); D uncertain. V lost 4 bases, J lost 7 bases, and 7 bases lay in between. CDR1 is LGHDT and CDR2 is YNNKEL in the germline V gene (reference sequence). CDR3 length: 11 residues. The CDR3 nucleotides read TGTGCCAGCAGCCTGGCAGATGAAGCTTTCTTT. Protein sequence: CASSLADEAFF.

The rearrangement uses TRBV29-1 and TRBJ2-7, with D possibly TRBD2 on 5 matching bases. The germline gives CDR1 SQVTM, CDR2 ANQGSEA. V gave up 4 bases and J gave up 0 bases, with 7 bases separating them. The CDR3 spans 12 residues. DNA for the CDR3: TGCAGCGTTGGTGGGAGCTCCTACGAGCAGTACTTC. Protein product: CSVGGSSYEQYF.

The V gene is TRBV11-2, the J gene TRBJ1-6; D uncertain. This CDR3 has 12 residues. Germline V lookup: CDR1 SGHAT, CDR2 FQNNGV. V was shortened by 3 bases and J by 7 bases, with 4 bases between the two germline ends. Here the CDR3 DNA reads TGTGCCAGCAGCTTCGAGAATTCACCCCTCCACTTT. Translation: CASSFENSPLHF. The whole variable domain, filled in from reference TRBV11-2 and TRBJ1-6, reads EAGVAQSPRYKIIEKRQSVAFWCNPISGHATLYWYQQILGQGPKLLIQFQNNGVVDDSQLPKDRFSAERLKGVDSTLKIQPAKLEDSAVYLCASSFENSPLHFGNGTRLTVT.

V usage is TRBV5-1 and J usage is TRBJ2-7; the match to TRBD1 covers 8 bases. This CDR3 has 15 amino acids. The V and J ends lost 3 bases and 2 bases, in that order; junction bases with no gene match: 7. Germline CDR1 reads SGHRS; CDR2 reads YFSETQ. The CDR3 region is CASSWGDRGAYEQYF. DNA for the CDR3: TGCGCCAGCAGCTGGGGAGACAGGGGAGCCTACGAGCAGTACTTC.

V usage is TRBV12-3 or TRBV12-4 and J usage is TRBJ2-1, with 8 bases matching TRBD1. After removal of 6 bases from V and 5 bases from J, the junction contained 0 bases not matched to a gene. CDR3 length: 12 residues. CDR3 nucleotide sequence: TGTGCCAGCAGGGACAGGGACAATGAGCAGTTCTTC. Protein sequence: CASRDRDNEQFF.

The rearrangement joins TRBV13 to TRBJ1-4; D unresolved. The CDR3 extends over 19 amino acids. The V gene lost 5 bases and the J gene lost 8 bases, with 30 bases spanning the gap. CDR1 PRHDT and CDR2 FYEKMQ come from the germline V gene (reference sequence). The CDR3 DNA reads TGTGCCAGCAGCCGCCTATTTGCCCGGGGAGGGATTACTCAGGAAAAACTGTTTTTT. It is translated as CASSRLFARGGITQEKLFF.

The chain links TRBV7-8 to TRBJ2-7; 13 bases match TRBD2. The CDR3 extends over 18 amino acids. V gave up 0 bases and J gave up 3 bases; unmatched junction bases: 8. Germline V gene sequence: CDR1 SGHVS, CDR2 FQNEAQ. The CDR3 sequence is CASSLAYTSGRAHYEQYF. CDR3 nucleotides: TGTGCCAGCAGCTTAGCGTACACTAGCGGGAGGGCCCACTACGAGCAGTACTTC.

The chain employs TRBV5-1 and TRBJ2-5; D not resolved. The CDR3 is 13 residues long. V was clipped by 8 bases and J by 1 base, with 12 bases between them. Germline values: CDR1 SGHRS, CDR2 YFSETQ. This CDR3 reads CASRSGSQETQYF. In nucleotides, the CDR3 is TGCGCCAGTAGATCCGGTTCCCAAGAGACCCAGTACTTC.

This chain connects TRBV2 to TRBJ1-5, with TRBD1 as a possible D gene (6 bases). The CDR3 spans 14 residues. Germline CDR1 is SNHLY and CDR2 is FYNNEI. The V and J ends lost 7 bases and 1 base respectively, with 11 bases between them. CDR3 nucleotides: TGTGCCAGCAAAAGGACAGAGAGCAATCAGCCCCAGCATTTT. Its protein is CASKRTESNQPQHF.

This clone was found once. The chain is built from TRBV2 and TRBJ1-2; 8 bases match TRBD1. Germline trimming cut 6 bases from V and 4 bases from J; bases unmatched to any gene: 10. Looked up from germline, CDR1 is SNHLY and CDR2 is FYNNEI. The CDR3 is made up of 15 amino acids. The CDR3 region has the DNA TGTGCCAGCAGCGTCCTGGGACAGGCCACCTATGGCTACACCTTC. It codes for CASSVLGQATYGYTF.

The V gene is TRBV2, the J gene TRBJ2-7; D perhaps matches TRBD2 (6 bases). The CDR3 is 14 amino acids. Germline V gene lookup returns CDR1 SNHLY and CDR2 FYNNEI. Trimming removed 6 bases at V and 0 bases at J, with 12 bases between. The CDR3 DNA reads TGTGCCAGCAGCCGTTCCGGGAGCTCCTACGAGCAGTACTTC. It yields the protein CASSRSGSSYEQYF.

The rearrangement links TRBV19 to TRBJ1-2; D is ambiguous. The CDR3 is 16 amino acids. Trimming took off 0 bases at V and 2 bases at J, with 13 bases between the two ends. Germline CDR1 reads LNHDA; CDR2 reads SQIVND (reference sequence). For the CDR3, the DNA is TGTGCCAGTAGTATAGATCTATACCGCGGGAACTATGGCTACACCTTC. Translating it yields CASSIDLYRGNYGYTF.

The CDR3 loop reads CASGITGDGNQPQHF. In DNA, the CDR3 is TGTGCCAGCGGGATAACAGGGGATGGCAATCAGCCCCAGCATTTT. The V and J genes are TRBV27 and TRBJ1-5; 7 bases match TRBD1. CDR1 and CDR2 from the germline V gene are MNHEY and SMNVEV (reference sequence). The V gene end was trimmed by 8 bases and the J gene end by 2 bases; junction bases not matched to a gene: 9. The CDR3 consists of 15 residues.

This chain joins TRBV7-9 and TRBJ1-4, with D perhaps matching TRBD1 (5 bases). The germline gives CDR1 SEHNR, CDR2 FQNEAQ (reference sequence). The CDR3 is made up of 16 amino acids. The V end lost 4 bases, the J end lost 7 bases, and 19 bases lay between the germline ends. CDR3 protein: CASSSSGGGDFEKLFF. CDR3 nucleotide sequence: TGTGCCAGCAGCTCCTCCGGGGGAGGGGACTTTGAAAAACTGTTTTTT.

The chain links TRBV2 to TRBJ1-6, with TRBD1 matching 9 bases. J lost 5 bases, V lost 5 bases, and 1 base had no gene match. Germline assignment: CDR1 SNHLY and CDR2 FYNNEI. The CDR3 totals 14 residues. In DNA form, the CDR3 reads TGTGCCAGCAGTCGGGACAGGGATAATTCACCCCTCCACTTT. This codes for CASSRDRDNSPLHF.

The chain combines TRBV15 with TRBJ1-3; D is unclear. CDR1 and CDR2 from the germline V gene are LNHNV and YYDKDF (reference sequence). The CDR3 consists of 13 residues. Trimming cost V 4 bases and J 5 bases, with 9 bases left between them. CDR3 nucleotides: TGTGCCACCAGCACACAGACAAGAAACACCATATATTTT. The encoded protein is CATSTQTRNTIYF.